This T cell receptor beta chain originates from a study of CD8 T cells in ankylosing spondylitis. Findings and limits, study-wide: The authors found the disease-linked clones to be CD8+ and relatively rare in peripheral blood. The study identified a TCR beta motif of roughly eight highly homologous variants that appeared characteristic of ankylosing spondylitis blood.

The V gene lost 5 bases and the J gene lost 4 bases, with 9 bases spanning the gap. The CDR3 extends over 11 amino acids. Germline V gene lookup returns CDR1 SQVTM and CDR2 ANQGSEA. With molecular barcodes, quantitative 5'-RACE was used to make the TCR beta libraries. MiXCR, run by TCRdb on the 5' RACE reads, gives a single entry per CDR3 protein. The data show roughly 230,000 distinct CDR3 sequences, 15% to 20% seen once. This clonotype was seen at least ten times. As yet, its antigen is unknown. Sequencing was carried out using blood, either unsorted or a sorted T cell fraction (not recorded which). The source of this sequence is a male donor with ankylosing spondylitis or in good health (not recorded which). This chain joins TRBV29-1 and TRBJ2-7; D may be TRBD1 (5 bases). In nucleotides, the CDR3 is TGCAGCGTTTATCAGGGATACGAGCAGTACTTC. This encodes CSVYQGYEQYF.